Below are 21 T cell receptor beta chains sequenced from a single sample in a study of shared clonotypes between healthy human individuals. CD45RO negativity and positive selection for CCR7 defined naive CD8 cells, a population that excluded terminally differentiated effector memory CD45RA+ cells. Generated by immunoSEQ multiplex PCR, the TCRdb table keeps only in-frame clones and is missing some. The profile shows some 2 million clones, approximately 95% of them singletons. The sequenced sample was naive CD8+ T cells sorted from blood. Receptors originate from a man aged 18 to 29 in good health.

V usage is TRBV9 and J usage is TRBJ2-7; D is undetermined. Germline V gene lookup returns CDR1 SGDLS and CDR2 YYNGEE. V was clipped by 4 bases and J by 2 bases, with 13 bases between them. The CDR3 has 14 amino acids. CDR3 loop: CASSPLGYTYEQYF. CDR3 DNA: TGTGCCAGCAGCCCCCTGGGGTATACCTACGAGCAGTACTTC. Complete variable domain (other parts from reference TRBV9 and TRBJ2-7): DSGVTQTPKHLITATGQRVTLRCSPRSGDLSVYWYQQSLDQGLQFLIQYYNGEERAKGNILERFSAQQFPDLHSELNLSSLELGDSALYFCASSPLGYTYEQYFGPGTRLTVT.

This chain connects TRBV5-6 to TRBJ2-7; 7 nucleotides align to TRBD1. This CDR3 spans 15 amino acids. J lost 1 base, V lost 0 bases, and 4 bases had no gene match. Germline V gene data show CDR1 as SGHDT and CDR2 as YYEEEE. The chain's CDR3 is CASSLDVTGSYEQYF. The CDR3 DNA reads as TGTGCCAGCAGCTTGGATGTGACAGGGTCCTACGAGCAGTACTTC.

Written as DNA, the CDR3 is TGTGCCAGCAGCCCCGACAGCGGAAACACCATATATTTT. Its protein is CASSPDSGNTIYF. V gene TRBV5-6 combines with J gene TRBJ1-3; D perhaps matches TRBD1 (5 bases). V dropped 4 bases and J dropped 4 bases, with 9 bases sitting between them. Germline assignment: CDR1 SGHDT and CDR2 YYEEEE. This CDR3 has 13 amino acids.

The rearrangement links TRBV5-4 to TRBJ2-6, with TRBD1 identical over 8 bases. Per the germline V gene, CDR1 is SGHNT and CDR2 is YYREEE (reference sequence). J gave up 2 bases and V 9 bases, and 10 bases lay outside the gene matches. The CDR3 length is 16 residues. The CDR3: CATRGPEIPGANVLTF. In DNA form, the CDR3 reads TGTGCCACCAGGGGGCCGGAAATACCTGGGGCCAACGTCCTGACTTTC.

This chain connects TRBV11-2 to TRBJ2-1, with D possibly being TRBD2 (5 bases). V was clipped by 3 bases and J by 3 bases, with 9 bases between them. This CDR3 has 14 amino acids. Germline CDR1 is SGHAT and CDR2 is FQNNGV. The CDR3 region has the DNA TGTGCCAGCAGCTTGACGGGATTCTACAATGAGCAGTTCTTC. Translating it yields CASSLTGFYNEQFF.

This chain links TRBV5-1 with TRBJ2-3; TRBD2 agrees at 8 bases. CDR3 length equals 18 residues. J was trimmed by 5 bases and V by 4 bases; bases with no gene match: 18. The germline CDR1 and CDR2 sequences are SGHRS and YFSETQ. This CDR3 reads CASSPTPPGAGGGDTQYF. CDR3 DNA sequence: TGCGCCAGCAGCCCTACCCCGCCCGGAGCCGGGGGGGGAGATACGCAGTATTTT.

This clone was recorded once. CDR3 nucleotide sequence: TGTGCCAGCAGCGCAGAGTGGGGCTTCTCCTACGAGCAGTACTTC. This codes for CASSAEWGFSYEQYF. The J gene is TRBJ2-7, the V gene TRBV9, with D tentatively TRBD1 (5 bases). The CDR3 runs to 15 residues. Trimming pared 3 bases from V and 0 bases from J, leaving 13 bases between. CDR1 and CDR2 (germline): SGDLS, YYNGEE.

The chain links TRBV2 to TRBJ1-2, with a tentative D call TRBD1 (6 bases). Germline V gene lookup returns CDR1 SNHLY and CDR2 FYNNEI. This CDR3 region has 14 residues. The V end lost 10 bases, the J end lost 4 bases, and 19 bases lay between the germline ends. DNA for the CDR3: TGTGCCATACCTGATCTACAGGGATTCTATGGCTACACCTTC. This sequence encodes CAIPDLQGFYGYTF.

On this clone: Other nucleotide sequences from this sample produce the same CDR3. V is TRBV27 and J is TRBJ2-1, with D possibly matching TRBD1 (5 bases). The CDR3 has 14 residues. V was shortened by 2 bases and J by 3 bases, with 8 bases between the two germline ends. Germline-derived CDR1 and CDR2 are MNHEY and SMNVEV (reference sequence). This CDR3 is CASSLGRDYNEQFF. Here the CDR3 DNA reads TGTGCCAGCAGTTTAGGCAGGGACTACAATGAGCAGTTCTTC.

As DNA, the CDR3 is TGTGCCAGCAGTGGGGACGAAAGTCAGCCCCAGCATTTT. Amino acid sequence: CASSGDESQPQHF. This sequence joins TRBV9 and TRBJ1-5; TRBD1 is a possible D gene (5 bases). CDR1 SGDLS and CDR2 YYNGEE come from the germline V gene. The CDR3 sequence is 13 residues long. V shed 5 bases and J shed 6 bases, with 12 bases lying between them.

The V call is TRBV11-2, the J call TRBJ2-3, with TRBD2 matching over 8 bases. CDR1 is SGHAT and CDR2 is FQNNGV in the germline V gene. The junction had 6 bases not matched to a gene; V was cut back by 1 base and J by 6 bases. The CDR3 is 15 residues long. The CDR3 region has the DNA TGTGCCAGCAGCTTAGCGGGGGGGCTCGGTGATACGCAGTATTTT. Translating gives CASSLAGGLGDTQYF.

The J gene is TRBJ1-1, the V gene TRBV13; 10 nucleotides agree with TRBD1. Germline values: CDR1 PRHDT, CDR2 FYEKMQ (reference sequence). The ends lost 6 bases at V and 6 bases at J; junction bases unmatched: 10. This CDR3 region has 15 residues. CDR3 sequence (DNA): TGTGCCAGCAGTGCTTTAAGGGACAGGGGCGCTGAAGCTTTCTTT. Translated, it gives CASSALRDRGAEAFF.

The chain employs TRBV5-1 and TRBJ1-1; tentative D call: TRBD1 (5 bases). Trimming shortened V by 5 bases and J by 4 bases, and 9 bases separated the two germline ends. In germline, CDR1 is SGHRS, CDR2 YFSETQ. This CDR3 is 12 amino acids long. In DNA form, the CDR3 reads TGCGCCAGCAGATCTGGGGGCACTGAAGCTTTCTTT. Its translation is CASRSGGTEAFF.

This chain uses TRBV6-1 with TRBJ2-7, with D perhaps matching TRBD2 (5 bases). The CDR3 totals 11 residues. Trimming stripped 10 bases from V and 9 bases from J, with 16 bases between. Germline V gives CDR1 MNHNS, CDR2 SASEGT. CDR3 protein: CAIEGGFGQYF. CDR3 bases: TGTGCCATCGAGGGCGGTTTCGGGCAGTACTTC.

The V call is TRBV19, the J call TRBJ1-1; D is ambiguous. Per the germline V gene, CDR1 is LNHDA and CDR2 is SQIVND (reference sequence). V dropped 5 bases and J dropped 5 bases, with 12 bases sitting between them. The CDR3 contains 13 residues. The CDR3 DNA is TGTGCCAGTAGTTTACTTGCGGGGACTGAAGCTTTCTTT. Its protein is CASSLLAGTEAFF.

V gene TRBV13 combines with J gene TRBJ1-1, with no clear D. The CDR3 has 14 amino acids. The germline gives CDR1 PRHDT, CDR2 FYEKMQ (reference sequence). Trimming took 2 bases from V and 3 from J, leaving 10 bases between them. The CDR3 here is CASSLSPEDTEAFF. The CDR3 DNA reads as TGTGCCAGCAGCTTATCTCCGGAGGACACTGAAGCTTTCTTT.

DNA of the CDR3: TGTGCCATCGACGGCAGGTACAACGTCCTGACTTTC. It yields the protein CAIDGRYNVLTF. The rearrangement joins TRBV7-9 to TRBJ2-6; D gene unclear. The CDR3 length is 12 residues. Trimming pared 10 bases from V and 9 bases from J, leaving 13 bases between. Germline V lookup: CDR1 SEHNR, CDR2 FQNEAQ (reference sequence).

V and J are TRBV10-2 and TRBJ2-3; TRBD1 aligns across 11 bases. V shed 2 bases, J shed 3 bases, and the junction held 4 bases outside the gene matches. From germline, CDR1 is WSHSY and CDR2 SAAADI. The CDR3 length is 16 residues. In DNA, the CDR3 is TGCGCCAGCAGTGAGGGGACAGGGGGTCAGACAGATACGCAGTATTTT. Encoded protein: CASSEGTGGQTDTQYF.

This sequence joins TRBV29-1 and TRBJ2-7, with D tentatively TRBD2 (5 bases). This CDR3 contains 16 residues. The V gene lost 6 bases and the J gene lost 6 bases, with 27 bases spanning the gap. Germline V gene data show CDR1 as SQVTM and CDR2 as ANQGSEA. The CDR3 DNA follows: TGCAGCGTCGTGCCTCTTAATGAGGTCACGGCGGGCGAGCAGTACTTC. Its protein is CSVVPLNEVTAGEQYF.

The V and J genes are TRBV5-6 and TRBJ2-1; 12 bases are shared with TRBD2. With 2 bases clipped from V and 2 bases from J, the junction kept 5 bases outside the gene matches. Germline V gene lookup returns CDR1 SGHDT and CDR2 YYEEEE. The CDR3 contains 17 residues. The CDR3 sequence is CASSFLTSGGTYNEQFF. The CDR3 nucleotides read TGTGCCAGCAGCTTTCTCACTAGCGGGGGGACCTACAATGAGCAGTTCTTC. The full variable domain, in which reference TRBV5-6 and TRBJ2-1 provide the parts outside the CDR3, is DAGVTQSPTHLIKTRGQQVTLRCSPKSGHDTVSWYQQALGQGPQFIFQYYEEEERQRGNFPDRFSGHQFPNYSSELNVNALLLGDSALYLCASSFLTSGGTYNEQFFGPGTRLTVL.

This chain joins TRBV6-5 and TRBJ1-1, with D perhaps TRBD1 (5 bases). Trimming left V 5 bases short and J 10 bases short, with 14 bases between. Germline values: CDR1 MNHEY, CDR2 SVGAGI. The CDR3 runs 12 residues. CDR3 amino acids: CASSLGGTSAFF. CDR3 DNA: TGTGCCAGCAGTCTGGGGGGGACGTCAGCTTTCTTT.